This T cell receptor (beta chain) was sequenced in a study of graft-versus-host responses after intestinal transplantation. Study details: Recipients underwent multivisceral, liver-intestinal, or isolated intestinal transplants. All of the recipients had induction that used anti-thymocyte globulin, then tacrolimus and steroids for about 3 years.

V lost 6 bases, J lost 2 bases, and 1 base stayed unmatched. The CDR3 runs to 14 residues. Looked up from germline, CDR1 is MNHEY and CDR2 is SMNVEV (reference sequence). Clones were read by immunoSEQ multiplex PCR, and TCRdb kept only the in-frame ones, dropping some. The sample comprises 75,000 to 95,000 clones, more than 85% of which are singletons, and more than 1.5% rests with the top ten. General study findings and limits: GvH clones occurred in recipient marrow; some first appeared in ileum or blood.

Concerning this clone itself: As yet, its antigen is unknown.

The origin of this receptor is a human donor who received an intestinal transplant. The chain uses TRBV27 and TRBJ2-7; 13 bases line up with TRBD2. The sequenced sample was unstimulated CD8+ T cells sorted from spleen or lymph node cells, obtained before intestinal transplant. The CDR3 loop reads CASRLAGGTYEQYF. CDR3 coding DNA: TGTGCCAGCAGACTAGCGGGGGGGACCTACGAGCAGTACTTC.